A selection of T cell receptor beta chains follows, all from one sample in a study of shared clonotypes between healthy human individuals. TCRdb's table, derived via immunoSEQ multiplex PCR, lists solely in-frame clones and lacks some. This sample has some 240,000 clones, with under 80% found just once. The source material was memory CD4+ T cells sorted from blood. These receptors all stem from a man between 25 and 39 years old in good health. The CDR3 runs from the conserved cysteine through the conserved F or W. The order of the fields is D gene, clone size, J gene, V gene, CDR3 protein, CDR3 DNA. D genes are given only for firm matches. The size entry is marked missing in some rows and otherwise reads once, few, many or a size class.

NA | NA | TRBJ1-1 | TRBV30 | CAWTGSMNTEAFF | TGTGCCTGGACAGGGTCTATGAACACTGAAGCTTTCTTT
NA | few | TRBJ1-1 | TRBV30 | CAWSRRRGGDTEAFF | TGTGCCTGGAGTCGCCGAAGGGGTGGGGACACTGAAGCTTTCTTT
NA | few | TRBJ2-7 | TRBV18 | CASSPGRVTSYEQYF | TGTGCCAGCTCACCAGGGCGGGTGACGTCCTACGAGCAGTACTTC
NA | NA | TRBJ2-2 | TRBV28 | CASRRRGGPTGELFF | TGTGCCAGCAGAAGGAGGGGGGGGCCCACCGGGGAGCTGTTTTTT
TRBD2 | few | TRBJ2-3 | TRBV5-5 | CASTRREGFTDTQYF | TGTGCCAGCACCCGGCGGGAGGGCTTCACAGATACGCAGTATTTT
NA | NA | TRBJ2-1 | TRBV6-6 | CASRARDLYYNEQFF | TGTGCCAGCAGAGCCCGGGACCTCTACTACAATGAGCAGTTCTTC
NA | NA | TRBJ2-1 | TRBV11-2 | CASSLAAGQYNEQFF | TGTGCCAGCAGCTTAGCTGCGGGACAATACAATGAGCAGTTCTTC
NA | few | TRBJ1-1 | TRBV11-1 | CASRPVYSTTKAFF | TGTGCCAGCAGGCCGGTTTACTCCACCACAAAAGCTTTCTTT
TRBD1 | NA | TRBJ1-2 | TRBV2 | CASSFRQGQGYTF | TGTGCCAGCAGCTTCCGACAGGGTCAAGGCTACACCTTC
NA | few | TRBJ2-3 | TRBV10-3 | CAISTTNRANTDTQYF | TGTGCCATCAGTACAACCAACAGGGCTAACACAGATACGCAGTATTTT
NA | NA | TRBJ2-3 | TRBV29-1 | CSVEGGPGADTQYF | TGCAGCGTTGAGGGGGGCCCAGGCGCAGATACGCAGTATTTT
NA | NA | TRBJ2-5 | TRBV28 | CASSPGQIQETQYF | TGTGCCAGCAGTCCAGGACAGATCCAAGAGACCCAGTACTTC
NA | NA | TRBJ1-1 | TRBV5-4 | CASSFGTVGDTEAFF | TGTGCCAGCAGCTTCGGGACGGTGGGGGACACTGAAGCTTTCTTT
NA | NA | TRBJ1-2 | TRBV29-1 | CSVEVISYSGYTF | TGCAGCGTTGAAGTTATTTCGTATAGCGGCTACACCTTC
NA | few | TRBJ1-2 | TRBV6-5 | CASGQSGNYGYTF | TGTGCCAGCGGACAGAGTGGTAACTATGGCTACACCTTC
TRBD2 | NA | TRBJ2-3 | TRBV7-2 | CASNYRGGVTDTQYF | TGTGCCAGCAACTACCGGGGAGGGGTAACAGATACGCAGTATTTT
TRBD1 | NA | TRBJ1-2 | TRBV28 | CASSTVRDRARYYGYTF | TGTGCCAGCAGCACTGTGAGGGACAGGGCCCGTTATTATGGCTACACCTTC
NA | few | TRBJ2-7 | TRBV5-1 | CASSLRAPTVRGSYEQYF | TGCGCCAGCAGCTTGAGGGCCCCCACAGTGCGGGGCTCCTACGAGCAGTACTTC